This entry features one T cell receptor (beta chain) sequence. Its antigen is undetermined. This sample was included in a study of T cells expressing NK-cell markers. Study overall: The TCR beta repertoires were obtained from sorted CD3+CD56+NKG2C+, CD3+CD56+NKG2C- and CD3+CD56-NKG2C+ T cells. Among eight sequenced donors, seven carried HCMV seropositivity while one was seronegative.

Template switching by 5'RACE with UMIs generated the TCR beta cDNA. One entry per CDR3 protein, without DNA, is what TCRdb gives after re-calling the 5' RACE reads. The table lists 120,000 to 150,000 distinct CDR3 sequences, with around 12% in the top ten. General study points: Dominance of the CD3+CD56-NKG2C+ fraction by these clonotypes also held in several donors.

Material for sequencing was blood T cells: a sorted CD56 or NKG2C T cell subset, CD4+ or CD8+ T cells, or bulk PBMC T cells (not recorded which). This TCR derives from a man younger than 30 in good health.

The CDR3 spells CASSITGGSTGELFF. This chain links TRBV19 with TRBJ2-2; TCRdb's D gene call, TRBD1, goes unchecked for lack of DNA. The germline gives CDR1 LNHDA, CDR2 SQIVND (reference sequence). The CDR3 is 15 residues long.